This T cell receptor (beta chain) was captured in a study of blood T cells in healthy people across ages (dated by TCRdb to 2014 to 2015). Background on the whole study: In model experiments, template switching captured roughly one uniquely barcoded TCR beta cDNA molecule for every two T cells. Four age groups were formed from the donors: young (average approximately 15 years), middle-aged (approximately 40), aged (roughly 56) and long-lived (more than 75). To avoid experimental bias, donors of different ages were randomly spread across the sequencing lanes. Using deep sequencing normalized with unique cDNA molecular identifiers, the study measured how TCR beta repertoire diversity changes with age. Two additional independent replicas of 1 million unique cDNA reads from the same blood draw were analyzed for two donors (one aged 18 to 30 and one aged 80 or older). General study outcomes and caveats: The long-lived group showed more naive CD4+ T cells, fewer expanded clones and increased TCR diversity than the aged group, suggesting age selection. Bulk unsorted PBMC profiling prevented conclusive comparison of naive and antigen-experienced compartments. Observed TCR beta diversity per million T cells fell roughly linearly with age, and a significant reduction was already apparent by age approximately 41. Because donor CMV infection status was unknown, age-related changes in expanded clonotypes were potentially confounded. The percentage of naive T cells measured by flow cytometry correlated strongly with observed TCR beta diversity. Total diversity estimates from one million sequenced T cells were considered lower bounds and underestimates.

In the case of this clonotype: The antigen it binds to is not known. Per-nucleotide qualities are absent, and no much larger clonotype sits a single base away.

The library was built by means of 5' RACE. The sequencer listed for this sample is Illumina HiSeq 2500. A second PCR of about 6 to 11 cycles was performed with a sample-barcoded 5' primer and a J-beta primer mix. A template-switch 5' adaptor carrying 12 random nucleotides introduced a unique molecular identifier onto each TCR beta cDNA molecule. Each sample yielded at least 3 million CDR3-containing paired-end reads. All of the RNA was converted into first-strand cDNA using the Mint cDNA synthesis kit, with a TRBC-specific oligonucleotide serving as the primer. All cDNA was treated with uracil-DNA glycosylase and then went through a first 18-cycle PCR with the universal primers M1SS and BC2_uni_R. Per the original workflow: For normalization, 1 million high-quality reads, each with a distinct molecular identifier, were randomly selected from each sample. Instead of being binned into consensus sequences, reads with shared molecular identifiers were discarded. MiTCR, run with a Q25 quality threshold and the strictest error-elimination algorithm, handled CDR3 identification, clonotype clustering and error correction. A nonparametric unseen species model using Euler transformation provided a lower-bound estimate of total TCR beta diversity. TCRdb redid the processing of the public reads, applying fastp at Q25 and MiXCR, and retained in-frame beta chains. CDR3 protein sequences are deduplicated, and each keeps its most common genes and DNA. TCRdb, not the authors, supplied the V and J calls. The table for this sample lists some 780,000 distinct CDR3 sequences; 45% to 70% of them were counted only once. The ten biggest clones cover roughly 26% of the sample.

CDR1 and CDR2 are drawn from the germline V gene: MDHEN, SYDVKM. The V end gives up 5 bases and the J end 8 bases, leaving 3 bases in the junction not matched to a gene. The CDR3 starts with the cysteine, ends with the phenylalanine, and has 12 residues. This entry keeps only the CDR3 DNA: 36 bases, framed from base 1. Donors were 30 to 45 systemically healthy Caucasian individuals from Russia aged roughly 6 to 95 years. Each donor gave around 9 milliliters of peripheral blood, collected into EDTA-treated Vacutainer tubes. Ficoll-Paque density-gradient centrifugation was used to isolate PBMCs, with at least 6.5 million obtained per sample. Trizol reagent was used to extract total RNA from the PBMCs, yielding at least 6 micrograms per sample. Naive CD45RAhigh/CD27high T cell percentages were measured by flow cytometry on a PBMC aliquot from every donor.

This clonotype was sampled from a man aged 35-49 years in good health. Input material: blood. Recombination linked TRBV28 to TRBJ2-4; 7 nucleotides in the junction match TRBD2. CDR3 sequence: CASSGREDIQYF. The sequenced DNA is TGTGCCAGCAGTGGGAGGGAAGACATTCAGTACTTC. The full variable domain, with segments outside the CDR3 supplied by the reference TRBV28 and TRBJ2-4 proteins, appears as DVKVTQSSRYLVKRTGEKVFLECVQDMDHENMFWYRQDPGLGLRLIYFSYDVKMKEKGDIPEGYSVSREKKERFSLILESASTNQTSMYLCASSGREDIQYFGAGTRLSVL.